This paragraph reports one TCR beta chain. The CDR3 is made up of 14 amino acids. Germline V CDR1 and CDR2: MNHNS, SASEGT. V was clipped by 2 bases and J by 4 bases, with 11 bases between them. Libraries were prepared by immunoSEQ multiplex PCR; TCRdb keeps only in-frame clonotypes and omits some of them. The table shows around 72,000 clones, with less than 99% occurring only once. These data come from a study of technical replicates of blood from several donors. The V and J genes are TRBV6-1 and TRBJ1-1; no clear D. The sequencing sample was made of T cells isolated from PBMCs. The sequence was collected from a human donor in good health. The CDR3 bases are TGTGCCAGCAGTGAACTCGGGAGGGTCACTGAAGCTTTCTTT. Its protein is CASSELGRVTEAFF.